This T cell receptor (beta chain) is drawn from a study of T cells in Graves' hyperthyroidism and ophthalmopathy (dated by TCRdb to about 2019). About the full investigation: Peripheral blood was collected at initial diagnosis, before any treatment. To identify distinguishing TCR V-J signatures, a discovery cohort of around 100 patients was used, comprising 43 with Graves' ophthalmopathy and under 60 with stable Graves' hyperthyroidism. Whether ophthalmopathy could be predicted prospectively was tested in an independent validation cohort made up of roughly 19 hyperthyroidism patients plus 17 patients who later progressed to ophthalmopathy. The 100 discovery patients were randomly split 7:3 into training and test sets. In addition, the study compared T-cell repertoires in thyroid tissue and in blood from roughly 6 Graves' hyperthyroidism patients. Following sampling, methimazole starting at 30 mg daily was given to hyperthyroidism patients, and high-dose intravenous methylprednisolone was given to ophthalmopathy patients. According to the paper, TCR Vbeta CDR3 sequencing was carried out on over 130 peripheral blood samples, which came from approximately 41 ophthalmopathy, fewer than 80 hyperthyroidism and approximately 17 progressor patients. On the study overall, not on this receptor specifically: Most expanded thyroid clonotypes (frequency above 0.001) were also detected in blood, a finding suggesting that blood repertoires may reflect thyroid immune responses. A 13 V-J signature model separated ophthalmopathy from stable hyperthyroidism, with about 90% sensitivity and about 81% specificity in cross-validation and 80%/75% in testing. In validation, the model predicted progression to ophthalmopathy a median of about 5.9 months before onset, with approximately 71% sensitivity and almost 75% specificity. Sample size was not statistically predetermined, and blinding of investigators to group allocation was not performed.

In the ophthalmopathy patients, disease was moderately to severely active, with a Clinical Activity Score of 3 or more, a NOSPECS grade of 4 or more, and a duration of less than 3 months. The study excluded patients with uncontrolled infections, other autoimmune diseases, pregnancy or lactation. Diagnoses were based on clinical symptoms, serum thyroxine and TRAb, thyroid ultrasound and orbital computed tomography. Ficoll-Paque density gradient centrifugation was used to isolate PBMCs from approximately 10 ml of fresh peripheral blood. Total RNA was extracted with Trizol reagent, and quality was checked on an Agilent 2100 Bioanalyzer. A word on this clonotype: No antigen is known for it. No clone much larger than this one lies a single base away; base qualities are absent.

In the germline V gene, CDR1 corresponds to MNHEY and CDR2 to SVGEGT. Inclusive of the bounding cysteine and phenylalanine, the CDR3 is 11 residues long. Only the CDR3 portion is preserved as DNA: 33 bases, with reading frame beginning at the first base. A distance of 10 bases separates the germline ends of V and J, which lose 6 bases and 10 bases respectively. The TCR beta CDR3 regions were amplified from the RNA transcripts. For the first round of RT-PCR on the TCR CDR3, the HTBI primer set was used together with the Qiagen OneStep RT-PCR kit. The libraries were constructed in a second round of multiplex PCR and then size-selected and purified. Sequencing of the libraries was done on an Illumina HiSeq2000 using paired-end 100 bp reads. Per the authors' processing: SOAPnuke was used to process the raw data, removing reads that contained adapters or uncalled bases, had a mean Phred below 15, or lacked an exact match to the constant primer or identifier. High-quality paired reads were merged with COPE v1.2.5, and unique nucleotide sequences were defined as clonotypes. Clonotypes were aligned to IMGT TRBV, TRBD and TRBJ reference segments using MiTCR v1.1. Only V-J combinations with frequency above 0.0001, covering roughly 99% of repertoires, were analysed. The TCS score was defined as the ratio of F50 (clonal expansion) to E x V (chaos), calculated using BLOSUM62-based TCRdist between CDR3 peptides within each V-J. Welch's t-statistics and random forest reduced 500 to 550 V-J features to under 15, which were used in a naive Bayes classifier (R e1071). TCRdb's own reprocessing of the public reads used fastp at Q25 and MiXCR and kept productive beta chains. Duplicate CDR3 protein sequences are folded into a single record with the most common DNA and genes. TCRdb assigned the V and J calls; the authors' analysis was not used. Recorded for this sample are approximately 410,000 distinct CDR3 sequences; approximately 14% of them occurred a single time. The top ten constitute roughly 13% of the sample.

Recombination linked TRBV6-2 or TRBV6-3 to TRBJ2-1; TRBD2 is a possible D gene, resting on 5 matching bases. The clonotype was recovered from a man aged 18 to 29 with Graves' ophthalmopathy. The sequenced material came from blood. The nucleotides read TGTGCCAGCAGGGGGAGCGGCGAGCAGTTCTTC. This translates into CASRGSGEQFF.